This T cell receptor beta chain derives from a study of blood T cell repertoires in COVID-19. Repertoires were generated with immunoSEQ multiplex PCR, while TCRdb's copy carries only in-frame clones and drops some. This table holds some 110,000 clones, roughly 85% found once. Germline V gene sequence: CDR1 KGHDR, CDR2 SFDVKD. V was pared by 4 bases and J by 8 bases, with 19 bases of the junction left unmatched. This CDR3 contains 19 residues. The sequence was obtained from a man aged 35 to 55 with acute or convalescent COVID-19. Material for sequencing was peripheral blood. The chain joins TRBV24-1 to TRBJ1-6, with TRBD1 identical over 7 bases. The CDR3 sequence: CATSDVDRRGTPGDSPLHF. DNA of the CDR3: TGTGCCACCAGTGACGTGGACAGGAGAGGAACCCCGGGGGATTCACCCCTCCACTTT.